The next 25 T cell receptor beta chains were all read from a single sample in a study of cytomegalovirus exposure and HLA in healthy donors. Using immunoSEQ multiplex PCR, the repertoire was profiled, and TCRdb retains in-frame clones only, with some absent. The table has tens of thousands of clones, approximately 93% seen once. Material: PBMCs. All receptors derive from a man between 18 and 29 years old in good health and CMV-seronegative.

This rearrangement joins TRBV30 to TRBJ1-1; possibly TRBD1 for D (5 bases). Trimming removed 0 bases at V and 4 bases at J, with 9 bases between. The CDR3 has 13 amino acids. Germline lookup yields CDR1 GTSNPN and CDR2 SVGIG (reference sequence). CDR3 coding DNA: TGTGCCTGGAGTGTACAGGTGGGCACTGAAGCTTTCTTT. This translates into CAWSVQVGTEAFF.

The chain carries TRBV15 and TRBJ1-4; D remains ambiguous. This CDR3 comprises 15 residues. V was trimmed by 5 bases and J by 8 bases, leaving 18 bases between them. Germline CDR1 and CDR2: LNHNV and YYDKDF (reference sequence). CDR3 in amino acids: CATSPRNTGREKLFF. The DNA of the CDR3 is TGTGCCACCAGCCCCCGCAATACGGGGAGGGAAAAACTGTTTTTT.

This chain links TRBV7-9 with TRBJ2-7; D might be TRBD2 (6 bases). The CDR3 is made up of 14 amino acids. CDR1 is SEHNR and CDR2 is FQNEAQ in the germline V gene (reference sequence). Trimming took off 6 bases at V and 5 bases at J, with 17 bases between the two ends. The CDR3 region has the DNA TGTGCCAGCAGACCAAGCGGGCAGAATCACGAGCAGTACTTC. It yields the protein CASRPSGQNHEQYF. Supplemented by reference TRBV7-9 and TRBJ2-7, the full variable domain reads DTGVSQNPRHKITKRGQNVTFRCDPISEHNRLYWYRQTLGQGPEFLTYFQNEAQLEKSRLLSDRFSAERPKGSFSTLEIQRTEQGDSAMYLCASRPSGQNHEQYFGPGTRLTVT.

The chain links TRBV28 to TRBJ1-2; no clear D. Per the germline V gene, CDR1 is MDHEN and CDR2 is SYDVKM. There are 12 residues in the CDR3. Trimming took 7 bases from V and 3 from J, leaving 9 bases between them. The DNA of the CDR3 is TGTGCCAGCATCCAGGACTACTATGGCTACACCTTC. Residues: CASIQDYYGYTF.

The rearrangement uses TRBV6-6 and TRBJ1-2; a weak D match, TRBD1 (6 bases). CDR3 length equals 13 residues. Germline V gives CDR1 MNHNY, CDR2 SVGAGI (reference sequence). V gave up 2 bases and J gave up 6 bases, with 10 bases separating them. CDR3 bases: TGTGCCAGCAGTTACGCGGGGGCAGATGGCTACACCTTC. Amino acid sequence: CASSYAGADGYTF.

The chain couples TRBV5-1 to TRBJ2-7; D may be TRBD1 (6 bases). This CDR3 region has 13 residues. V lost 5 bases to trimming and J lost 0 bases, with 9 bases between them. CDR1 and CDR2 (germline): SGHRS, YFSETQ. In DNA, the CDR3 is TGCGCCAGCAGGTTCAGGGGCTCCTACGAGCAGTACTTC. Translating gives CASRFRGSYEQYF.

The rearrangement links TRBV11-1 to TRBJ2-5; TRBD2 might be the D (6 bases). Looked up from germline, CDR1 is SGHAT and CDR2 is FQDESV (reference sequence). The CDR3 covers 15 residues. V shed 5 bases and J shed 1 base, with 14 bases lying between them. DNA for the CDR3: TGTGCCAGCAGCCACGACCAGCGGGCCCAAGAGACCCAGTACTTC. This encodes CASSHDQRAQETQYF.

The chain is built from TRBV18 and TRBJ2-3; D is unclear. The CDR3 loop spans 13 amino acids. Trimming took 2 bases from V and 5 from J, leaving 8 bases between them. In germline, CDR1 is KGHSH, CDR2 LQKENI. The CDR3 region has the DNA TGTGCCAGCTCACCAGGCTCCCAAGATACGCAGTATTTT. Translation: CASSPGSQDTQYF.

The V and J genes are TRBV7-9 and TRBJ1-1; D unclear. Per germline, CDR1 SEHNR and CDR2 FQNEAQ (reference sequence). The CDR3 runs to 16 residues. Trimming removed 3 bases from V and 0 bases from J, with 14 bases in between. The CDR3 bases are TGTGCCAGCAGCTTTGGGCCCGGCTTAATGAACACTGAAGCTTTCTTT. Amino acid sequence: CASSFGPGLMNTEAFF.

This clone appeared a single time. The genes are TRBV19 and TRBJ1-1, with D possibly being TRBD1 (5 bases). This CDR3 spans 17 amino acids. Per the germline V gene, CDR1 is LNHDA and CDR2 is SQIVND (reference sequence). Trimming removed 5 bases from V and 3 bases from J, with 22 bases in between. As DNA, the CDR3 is TGTGCCAGTAGTGCAGTCCCGGGACTTTCTTCATACACTGAAGCTTTCTTT. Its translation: CASSAVPGLSSYTEAFF. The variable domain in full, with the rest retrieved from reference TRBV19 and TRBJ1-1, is DGGITQSPKYLFRKEGQNVTLSCEQNLNHDAMYWYRQDPGQGLRLIYYSQIVNDFQKGDIAEGYSVSREKKESFPLTVTSAQKNPTAFYLCASSAVPGLSSYTEAFFGQGTRLTVV.

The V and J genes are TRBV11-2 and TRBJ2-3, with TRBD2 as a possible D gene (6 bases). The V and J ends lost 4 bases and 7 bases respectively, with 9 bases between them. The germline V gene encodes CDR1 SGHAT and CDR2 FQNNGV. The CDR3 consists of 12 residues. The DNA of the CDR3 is TGTGCCAGCAGCTCGACTAGTTATACGCAGTATTTT. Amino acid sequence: CASSSTSYTQYF.

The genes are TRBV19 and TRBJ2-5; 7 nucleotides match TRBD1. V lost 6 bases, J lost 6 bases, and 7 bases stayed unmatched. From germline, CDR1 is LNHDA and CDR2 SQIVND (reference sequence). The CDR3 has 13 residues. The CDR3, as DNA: TGTGCCAGTAGAAACAGGGGTATGAAGACCCAGTACTTC. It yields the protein CASRNRGMKTQYF.

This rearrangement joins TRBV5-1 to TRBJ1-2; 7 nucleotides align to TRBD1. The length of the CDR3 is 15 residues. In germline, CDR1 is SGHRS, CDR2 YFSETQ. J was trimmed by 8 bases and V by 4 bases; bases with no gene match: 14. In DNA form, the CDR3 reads TGCGCCAGCAGCGGATTATACAGGGGTCGGACAGGCTACACCTTC. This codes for CASSGLYRGRTGYTF.

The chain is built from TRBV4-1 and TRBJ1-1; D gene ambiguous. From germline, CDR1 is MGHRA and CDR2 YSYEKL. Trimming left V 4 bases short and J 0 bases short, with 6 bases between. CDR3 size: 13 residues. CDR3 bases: TGCGCCAGCAGCCGCACTATGAACACTGAAGCTTTCTTT. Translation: CASSRTMNTEAFF.

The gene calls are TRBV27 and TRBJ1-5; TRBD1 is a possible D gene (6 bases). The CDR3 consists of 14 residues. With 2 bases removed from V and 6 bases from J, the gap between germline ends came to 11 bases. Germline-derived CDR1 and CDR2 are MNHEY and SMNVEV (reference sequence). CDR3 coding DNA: TGTGCCAGCAGTTTAATGGGGGCGGCTCAGCCCCAGCATTTT. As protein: CASSLMGAAQPQHF.

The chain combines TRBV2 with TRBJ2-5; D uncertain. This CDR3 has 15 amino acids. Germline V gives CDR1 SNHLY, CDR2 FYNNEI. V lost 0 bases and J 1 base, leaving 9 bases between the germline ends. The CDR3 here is CASSEAPLPQETQYF. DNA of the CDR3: TGTGCCAGCAGTGAAGCTCCTCTACCCCAAGAGACCCAGTACTTC.

CDR3 coding DNA: TGTGCCAGCAGCTTATCCGGGGACTATGGCTACACCTTC. It encodes CASSLSGDYGYTF. V usage is TRBV11-3 and J usage is TRBJ1-2; D is ambiguous. The CDR3 contains 13 residues. CDR1 is SGHNT and CDR2 is YENEEA in the germline V gene. With 2 bases removed from V and 3 bases from J, the gap between germline ends came to 7 bases.

CDR3 protein: CASSPGEVTEAFF. In DNA form, the CDR3 reads TGTGCCAGCTCACCCGGTGAGGTCACTGAAGCTTTCTTT. The chain combines TRBV18 with TRBJ1-1, with D hard to call. The CDR3 covers 13 residues. CDR1 is KGHSH and CDR2 is LQKENI in the germline V gene. The V gene lost 3 bases and the J gene lost 4 bases, with 9 bases spanning the gap.

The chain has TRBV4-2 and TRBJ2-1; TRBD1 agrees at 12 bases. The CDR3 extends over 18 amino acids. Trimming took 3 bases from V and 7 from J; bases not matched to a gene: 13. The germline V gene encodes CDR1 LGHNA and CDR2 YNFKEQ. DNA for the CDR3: TGTGCCAGCAGCCACCGGAGCGGGTGGGACAGGGGGCAAAATGAGCAGTTCTTC. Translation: CASSHRSGWDRGQNEQFF.

The CDR3 nucleotides are TGTGCCAGCAGTGGTCAGCTGGAGGCTGAAGCTTTCTTT. Its protein is CASSGQLEAEAFF. The chain uses TRBV6-1 and TRBJ1-1; D remains ambiguous. Germline CDR1 reads MNHNS; CDR2 reads SASEGT. The CDR3 consists of 13 residues. Between the trimmed V and J ends, which lost 4 bases and 6 bases, there was a span of 12 bases.

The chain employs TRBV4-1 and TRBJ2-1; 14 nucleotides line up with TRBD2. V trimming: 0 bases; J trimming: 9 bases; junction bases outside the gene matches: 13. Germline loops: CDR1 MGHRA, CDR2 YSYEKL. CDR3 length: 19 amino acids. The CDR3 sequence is CASSQETSGGDVYFGEQFF. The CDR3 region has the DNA TGCGCCAGCAGCCAAGAGACTAGCGGGGGGGATGTCTATTTTGGTGAGCAGTTCTTC.

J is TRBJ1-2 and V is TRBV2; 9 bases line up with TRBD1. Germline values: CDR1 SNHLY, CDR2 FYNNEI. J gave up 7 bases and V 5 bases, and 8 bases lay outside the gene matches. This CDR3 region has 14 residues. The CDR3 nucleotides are TGTGCCAGCAGTCCGGGACAGGGATTCTCTGGCTACACCTTC. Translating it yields CASSPGQGFSGYTF.

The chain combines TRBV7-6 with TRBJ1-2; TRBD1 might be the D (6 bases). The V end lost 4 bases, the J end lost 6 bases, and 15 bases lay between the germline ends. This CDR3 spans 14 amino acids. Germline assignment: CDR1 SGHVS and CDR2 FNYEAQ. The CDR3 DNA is TGTGCCAGCAGCTCCGGGAGGGGGGCTGATGGCTACACCTTC. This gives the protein CASSSGRGADGYTF.

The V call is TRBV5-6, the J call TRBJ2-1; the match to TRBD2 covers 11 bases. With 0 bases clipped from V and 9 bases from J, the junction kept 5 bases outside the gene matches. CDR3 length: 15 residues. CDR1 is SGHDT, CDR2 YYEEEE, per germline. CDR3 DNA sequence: TGTGCCAGCAGCTTGGCTAGCGGGGGGTATGGTGAGCAGTTCTTC. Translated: CASSLASGGYGEQFF. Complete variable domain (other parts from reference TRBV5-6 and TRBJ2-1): DAGVTQSPTHLIKTRGQQVTLRCSPKSGHDTVSWYQQALGQGPQFIFQYYEEEERQRGNFPDRFSGHQFPNYSSELNVNALLLGDSALYLCASSLASGGYGEQFFGPGTRLTVL.

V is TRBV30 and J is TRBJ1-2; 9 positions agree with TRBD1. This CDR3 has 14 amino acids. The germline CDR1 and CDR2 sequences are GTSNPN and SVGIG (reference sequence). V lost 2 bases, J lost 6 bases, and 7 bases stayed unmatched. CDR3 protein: CAWSRQGGHHGYTF. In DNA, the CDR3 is TGTGCCTGGAGTCGACAGGGGGGTCATCATGGCTACACCTTC.